Listed below are T cell receptor beta chains from one sample, sequenced in a study of low-dose radiotherapy and immunotherapy resistance in tumors. TCRdb itself ran the reads through MiXCR, one entry per CDR3 protein. The table includes roughly 90,000 distinct CDR3 sequences, 20% to 25% detected once. Source: PBMCs, taken after low-dose radiotherapy plus immunotherapy. The receptors originated from a female donor with ovarian cancer. Each CDR3 is given without its conserved first and last residue. Part of the rows lack a size; the others show once, few, many or a class for expanded clones.

CDR3aa: SVEVPANTGELF
v_gene: TRBV29-1
j_gene: TRBJ2-2
abundance: many

CDR3aa: ASSQISSGLSYNEQF
v_gene: TRBV14
j_gene: TRBJ2-1
abundance: many

CDR3aa: ASSQVPGSETQY
v_gene: TRBV4-1
j_gene: TRBJ2-5
abundance: many

CDR3aa: ASSLWGLVYEQY
v_gene: TRBV5-4
j_gene: TRBJ2-7
abundance: -

CDR3aa: ASSPRTSGGAASYNEQF
v_gene: TRBV18
j_gene: TRBJ2-1
abundance: many

CDR3aa: ASTRVLNIQY
v_gene: TRBV12-3/TRBV12-4
j_gene: TRBJ2-4
abundance: many

CDR3aa: ASTGVEGSNQPQH
v_gene: TRBV28
j_gene: TRBJ1-5
abundance: medium-sized

CDR3aa: ASRASGTDNYGYT
v_gene: TRBV27
j_gene: TRBJ1-2
abundance: -

CDR3aa: ASSRRSTDTQY
v_gene: TRBV28
j_gene: TRBJ2-3
abundance: -

CDR3aa: ASSGGSYEQY
v_gene: TRBV18
j_gene: TRBJ2-7
abundance: many

CDR3aa: ASSRDTSYNEQF
v_gene: TRBV4-3
j_gene: TRBJ2-1
abundance: -

CDR3aa: ASSIRGGGYT
v_gene: TRBV19
j_gene: TRBJ1-2
abundance: many

CDR3aa: ASSVGPPLQETQY
v_gene: TRBV5-1
j_gene: TRBJ2-5
abundance: few

CDR3aa: ASALWGPQETQY
v_gene: TRBV6-1
j_gene: TRBJ2-5
abundance: -

CDR3aa: ASSDSGPTDTQY
v_gene: TRBV10-1
j_gene: TRBJ2-3
abundance: many

CDR3aa: ASALSSTDTQY
v_gene: TRBV6-2/TRBV6-3
j_gene: TRBJ2-3
abundance: -

CDR3aa: ASSYSLLRTSGSDNEQF
v_gene: TRBV6-2/TRBV6-3
j_gene: TRBJ2-1
abundance: many

CDR3aa: ASSYSGATTNEKLF
v_gene: TRBV6-2/TRBV6-3
j_gene: TRBJ1-4
abundance: many

CDR3aa: ASSLQGNYGYT
v_gene: TRBV6-2/TRBV6-3
j_gene: TRBJ1-2
abundance: many

CDR3aa: ASSYSPSAEQF
v_gene: TRBV6-2/TRBV6-3
j_gene: TRBJ2-1
abundance: many

CDR3aa: ASSQDQGYGNTEAF
v_gene: TRBV4-3
j_gene: TRBJ1-1
abundance: many

CDR3aa: ASSQGGVGEQF
v_gene: TRBV3-1
j_gene: TRBJ2-1
abundance: many

CDR3aa: ASGPGTGYYEQY
v_gene: TRBV28
j_gene: TRBJ2-7
abundance: many

CDR3aa: ASSPAPNYEQY
v_gene: TRBV11-2
j_gene: TRBJ2-7
abundance: many

CDR3aa: ATSRDLSRGFSPLH
v_gene: TRBV15
j_gene: TRBJ1-6
abundance: many

CDR3aa: ATSRGGTDYEQY
v_gene: TRBV15
j_gene: TRBJ2-7
abundance: many

CDR3aa: AQKASAEAF
v_gene: TRBV30
j_gene: TRBJ1-1
abundance: many

CDR3aa: ASSIVGYGGELFF
v_gene: TRBV19
j_gene: TRBJ2-2
abundance: few

CDR3aa: ASSPRQGAGNQPQH
v_gene: TRBV12-3/TRBV12-4
j_gene: TRBJ1-5
abundance: once

CDR3aa: ASSQADMGFSRGGYT
v_gene: TRBV4-1
j_gene: TRBJ1-2
abundance: many

CDR3aa: ASSSGQGGAPQY
v_gene: TRBV5-1
j_gene: TRBJ2-3
abundance: many

CDR3aa: ASSTGTALNEKLF
v_gene: TRBV6-6
j_gene: TRBJ1-4
abundance: many

CDR3aa: ASSAGGGYSYNEQF
v_gene: TRBV2
j_gene: TRBJ2-1
abundance: many

CDR3aa: ASSLTAGGEDTQY
v_gene: TRBV10-1
j_gene: TRBJ2-3
abundance: many

CDR3aa: SVTRVGADTQY
v_gene: TRBV29-1
j_gene: TRBJ2-3
abundance: many

CDR3aa: ASSLAGTGANVLT
v_gene: TRBV7-8
j_gene: TRBJ2-6
abundance: many

CDR3aa: SARNRDTGYGYT
v_gene: TRBV20-1
j_gene: TRBJ1-2
abundance: many

CDR3aa: ASSQDPQSLVLT
v_gene: TRBV4-2
j_gene: TRBJ2-6
abundance: few

CDR3aa: ASSLELAGAPYEQY
v_gene: TRBV7-2
j_gene: TRBJ2-7
abundance: many

CDR3aa: ASRVDVGGKLF
v_gene: TRBV6-2/TRBV6-3
j_gene: TRBJ1-4
abundance: many

CDR3aa: ASSLDSGNPYNEQF
v_gene: TRBV12-3/TRBV12-4
j_gene: TRBJ2-1
abundance: many

CDR3aa: ASSTTTGSVKNIQY
v_gene: TRBV18
j_gene: TRBJ2-4
abundance: few

CDR3aa: ASTTSGSYEQY
v_gene: TRBV10-2
j_gene: TRBJ2-7
abundance: many

CDR3aa: ASSLARGGIPEAF
v_gene: TRBV5-4
j_gene: TRBJ1-1
abundance: many

CDR3aa: AQQRSNYGFT
v_gene: TRBV30
j_gene: TRBJ1-2
abundance: -